This entry concerns a single T cell receptor (beta chain). This sample is part of a study of blood T cell repertoires in COVID-19. Looking at the study overall: The United States, Italy and Spain provided the acute and convalescent COVID-19 samples.

The CDR3 is 17 residues long. Germline lookup yields CDR1 KGHSY and CDR2 FQNENV. V was pared by 2 bases and J by 0 bases, with 10 bases of the junction left unmatched. Sequencing was performed with immunoSEQ multiplex PCR; in TCRdb, only in-frame clones are kept and a portion is missing. The table lists around 200,000 clones, 90% of them singletons. V gene TRBV16 combines with J gene TRBJ2-7; the match to TRBD1 covers 7 bases. The sample comprised peripheral blood. This TCR came from a man aged 50-59 years with acute or convalescent COVID-19. The CDR3 DNA reads TGTGCCAGCAGCCAACGACCGGGACAGAGCAGCTCCTACGAGCAGTACGTC. It is translated as CASSQRPGQSSSYEQYV.